Each of the 19 T cell receptor beta chains below was sequenced from the same sample in a study of PD-1 blockade in classical Hodgkin lymphoma (dated by TCRdb to the early 2020s). Taken with the paper, the label for time point translates to: newly diagnosed, previously untreated cHL patient sample. Using a Miltenyi CD4+ T cell isolation kit, CD4+ T cells were purified from thawed PBMCs through magnetic negative selection. Libraries were made using the immunoSEQ multiplex PCR assay. TCRdb stores this immuneACCESS table with in-frame sequences only. Part of the clones is absent; in the studies checked, under half of the shortfall reflects unresolved V genes, and no reason is known for the rest. In all, the sample holds fewer than 30,000 clones, and 70% to 90% of those were seen once. The ten largest clones capture about 0.34% of the sample. Sequencing was carried out using CD4+ T cells from blood. These receptors all come from a human donor with classical Hodgkin lymphoma.

The chain joins TRBV11-2 to TRBJ2-3, with D unresolved. The V gene lost 5 bases and the J gene lost 1 base, with 13 bases spanning the gap. Per germline, CDR1 SGHAT and CDR2 FQNNGV. The CDR3 loop spans 15 amino acids. The CDR3 is CASSRRRSGTDTQYF. CDR3 coding DNA: TGTGCCAGCAGCCGCAGGAGAAGTGGCACAGATACGCAGTATTTT.

This chain uses TRBV18 with TRBJ2-3; D uncertain. The CDR3 is 13 amino acids. The germline gives CDR1 KGHSH, CDR2 LQKENI. V lost 2 bases to trimming and J lost 4 bases, with 7 bases between them. CDR3 loop: CASSPIFPDTQYF. The CDR3 nucleotides are TGTGCCAGCTCACCAATCTTCCCAGATACGCAGTATTTT.

In nucleotides, the CDR3 is TGTGCCAGCTCACCCGGGACAGGGGGTTTTCAGCCCCAGCATTTT. Translating gives CASSPGTGGFQPQHF. The chain combines TRBV18 with TRBJ1-5, with 11 bases lining up with TRBD1. Germline values: CDR1 KGHSH, CDR2 LQKENI. Trimming took 3 bases from V and 6 from J; bases not matched to a gene: 4. The CDR3 spans 15 residues. The full variable domain, in which reference TRBV18 and TRBJ1-5 provide the parts outside the CDR3, is NAGVMQNPRHLVRRRGQEARLRCSPMKGHSHVYWYRQLPEEGLKFMVYLQKENIIDESGMPKERFSAEFPKEGPSILRIQQVVRGDSAAYFCASSPGTGGFQPQHFGDGTRLSIL.

The chain recombines TRBV15 with TRBJ2-7; possible D gene TRBD2, 6 bases. Deletions cut 0 bases from V and 3 bases from J, with 12 bases between. The germline V gene encodes CDR1 LNHNV and CDR2 YYDKDF (reference sequence). The CDR3 runs 15 residues. The CDR3 DNA reads as TGTGCCACCAGCAGAGATCCTATCGGGGGCTACGAGCAGTACTTC. Protein sequence: CATSRDPIGGYEQYF.

Only one count was recorded for this clone. The J gene is TRBJ2-7, the V gene TRBV28, with D hard to call. Trimming left V 2 bases short and J 9 bases short, with 14 bases between. Germline V gene lookup returns CDR1 MDHEN and CDR2 SYDVKM. There are 13 residues in the CDR3. This CDR3 is CASSLGVIWRQYF. CDR3 sequence (DNA): TGTGCCAGCAGTTTAGGGGTCATTTGGAGGCAGTACTTC.

The chain is built from TRBV7-2 and TRBJ2-1; tentative D call: TRBD2 (6 bases). V shed 6 bases and J shed 8 bases, with 20 bases lying between them. The germline V gene has CDR1 SGHTA and CDR2 FQGNSA. This CDR3 contains 15 residues. As DNA, the CDR3 is TGTGCCAGCAGAAAATTAGCGGTTGTGGGATATGAGCAGTTCTTC. Translated: CASRKLAVVGYEQFF.

The chain uses TRBV7-2 and TRBJ2-3; D perhaps matches TRBD2 (5 bases). Trimming took 3 bases from V and 5 from J, leaving 12 bases between them. Germline CDR1 reads SGHTA; CDR2 reads FQGNSA. This CDR3 has 14 amino acids. In nucleotides, the CDR3 is TGTGCCAGCAGCTTTGTTCCCGGAGGAGATACGCAGTATTTT. Protein: CASSFVPGGDTQYF.

This chain links TRBV4-3 with TRBJ2-7; either TRBD1 or TRBD2 may fit D (5 bases each). This CDR3 is 14 amino acids long. Germline CDR1 and CDR2: LGHNA and YSLEER. Trimming left V 3 bases short and J 6 bases short, with 15 bases between. The CDR3 DNA sequence: TGCGCCAGCAGCCACCTGGGGGTTCCCTCCGAGCAGTACTTC. This encodes CASSHLGVPSEQYF.

This rearrangement joins TRBV27 to TRBJ2-5; 15 bases are a match to TRBD2. Germline CDR1 MNHEY, CDR2 SMNVEV (reference sequence). The CDR3 sequence is 17 residues long. After removal of 5 bases from V and 4 bases from J, the junction contained 8 bases not matched to a gene. CDR3 nucleotides: TGTGCCAGCAGTCCATGGACTAGCGGGAGGGCCTTAGAGACCCAGTACTTC. It specifies CASSPWTSGRALETQYF.

J is TRBJ2-1 and V is TRBV2; 8 nucleotides align to TRBD2. Germline assignment: CDR1 SNHLY and CDR2 FYNNEI. Germline trimming cut 3 bases from V and 3 bases from J; bases unmatched to any gene: 4. The length of the CDR3 is 15 residues. This chain's CDR3 is CASSDGTSGYNEQFF. CDR3 in DNA: TGTGCCAGCAGTGATGGAACTAGCGGCTACAATGAGCAGTTCTTC. Complete variable domain (other parts from reference TRBV2 and TRBJ2-1): EPEVTQTPSHQVTQMGQEVILRCVPISNHLYFYWYRQILGQKVEFLVSFYNNEISEKSEIFDDQFSVERPDGSNFTLKIRSTKLEDSAMYFCASSDGTSGYNEQFFGPGTRLTVL.

The genes are TRBV28 and TRBJ2-1; possibly TRBD2 for D (5 bases). The V gene lost 3 bases and the J gene lost 12 bases, with 12 bases spanning the gap. CDR1 and CDR2 from the germline V gene are MDHEN and SYDVKM. The CDR3 is 12 residues long. CDR3 sequence: CASSLASSGQFF. CDR3 DNA sequence: TGTGCCAGCAGTTTGGCTAGCTCTGGGCAGTTCTTC. The complete variable domain, with remaining parts taken from reference TRBV28 and TRBJ2-1, reads DVKVTQSSRYLVKRTGEKVFLECVQDMDHENMFWYRQDPGLGLRLIYFSYDVKMKEKGDIPEGYSVSREKKERFSLILESASTNQTSMYLCASSLASSGQFFGPGTRLTVL.

The chain joins TRBV7-2 to TRBJ2-1, with D perhaps matching TRBD2 (6 bases). Per germline, CDR1 SGHTA and CDR2 FQGNSA. CDR3 length: 15 residues. V shed 5 bases and J shed 4 bases, with 15 bases lying between them. The CDR3 nucleotides are TGTGCCAGCAGCGCCGGGGGAACCACTTACAATGAGCAGTTCTTC. It translates to CASSAGGTTYNEQFF. The full variable domain, in which reference TRBV7-2 and TRBJ2-1 provide the parts outside the CDR3, is GAGVSQSPSNKVTEKGKDVELRCDPISGHTALYWYRQSLGQGLEFLIYFQGNSAPDKSGLPSDRFSAERTGGSVSTLTIQRTQQEDSAVYLCASSAGGTTYNEQFFGPGTRLTVL.

The gene calls are TRBV28 and TRBJ1-6, with a tentative D call TRBD1 (6 bases). Germline values: CDR1 MDHEN, CDR2 SYDVKM. CDR3 length equals 16 residues. V was clipped by 5 bases and J by 10 bases, with 21 bases between them. Here the CDR3 DNA reads TGTGCCAGCAGTCAACCGGGACATTTGGCGGAGTCACCCCTCCACTTT. Translation gives CASSQPGHLAESPLHF.

The V call is TRBV7-8, the J call TRBJ2-1, with 7 bases aligning to TRBD1. The CDR3 sequence is 14 residues long. Germline-derived CDR1 and CDR2 are SGHVS and FQNEAQ. V shed 7 bases and J 4 bases; nucleotides not matched to a gene: 7. CDR3 sequence (DNA): TGTGCCAGCACCCTGGGACAGAAGTACAATGAGCAGTTCTTC. It encodes CASTLGQKYNEQFF. Full variable domain (missing parts from reference TRBV7-8 and TRBJ2-1): GAGVSQSPRYKVAKRGQDVALRCDPISGHVSLFWYQQALGQGPEFLTYFQNEAQLDKSGLPSDRFFAERPEGSVSTLKIQRTQQEDSAVYLCASTLGQKYNEQFFGPGTRLTVL.

The V gene is TRBV28, the J gene TRBJ1-5, with unresolved D. Germline CDR1 reads MDHEN; CDR2 reads SYDVKM. V lost 7 bases and J 0 bases, leaving 4 bases between the germline ends. The CDR3 length is 12 residues. The CDR3 DNA reads as TGTGCCAGCATCTCTAGCAATCAGCCCCAGCATTTT. Translation: CASISSNQPQHF.

The rearrangement links TRBV7-2 to TRBJ1-5; TRBD1 might be the D (5 bases). Germline V gene data show CDR1 as SGHTA and CDR2 as FQGNSA. This CDR3 has 12 residues. V lost 10 bases and J 4 bases, leaving 11 bases between the germline ends. The CDR3 bases are TGTGCCACCGGGACCCAGAATCAGCCCCAGCATTTT. Translated, it gives CATGTQNQPQHF.

The chain has TRBV9 and TRBJ1-3; D uncertain. Trimming shortened V by 0 bases and J by 0 bases, and 10 bases separated the two germline ends. The CDR3 is made up of 16 amino acids. CDR1 is SGDLS, CDR2 YYNGEE, per germline. CDR3 nucleotide sequence: TGTGCCAGCAGCGTAGACGGGGTGAGCTCTGGAAACACCATATATTTT. Its protein is CASSVDGVSSGNTIYF.

CDR3 protein: CASSRDSPYEQYF. DNA of the CDR3: TGTGCCAGTAGCAGGGACAGCCCCTACGAGCAGTACTTC. This rearrangement joins TRBV6-5 to TRBJ2-7; 7 bases align to TRBD1. Unmatched junction bases numbered 7, after V lost 9 bases and J lost 2 bases. Looked up from germline, CDR1 is MNHEY and CDR2 is SVGAGI. This CDR3 comprises 13 residues.

V gene TRBV6-6 combines with J gene TRBJ1-5; TRBD1 aligns across 10 bases. The V gene end was trimmed by 6 bases and the J gene end by 4 bases; junction bases not matched to a gene: 9. Germline V gene sequence: CDR1 MNHNY, CDR2 SVGAGI (reference sequence). CDR3 length: 16 residues. The CDR3 DNA sequence: TGTGCCAGCAGACGACCTGGACAGGGGGTAAATCAGCCCCAGCATTTT. Its protein product is CASRRPGQGVNQPQHF.